The 26 T cell receptor beta chains listed next were all sequenced from one sample in a study of shared clonotypes between healthy human individuals. Assay used: immunoSEQ multiplex PCR; TCRdb lists only in-frame clones, some missing. Of roughly 1,100,000 clones listed, more than 60% are singletons. Material for sequencing was memory CD4+ T cells sorted from blood. The subset denotes: CD45RA-negative fraction. Receptors were obtained from a man between 18 and 29 years old in good health.

J is TRBJ2-2 and V is TRBV10-1; possible D gene TRBD2, 5 bases. The V and J ends lost 6 bases and 0 bases respectively, with 8 bases between them. The CDR3 runs to 14 residues. Germline lookup yields CDR1 WNHNN and CDR2 SYGVQD (reference sequence). DNA of the CDR3: TGCGCCAGCAGCGACGGGGCGAACACCGGGGAGCTGTTTTTT. As protein: CASSDGANTGELFF.

This clone was seen a handful of times. Other DNA sequences within the sample encode an identical CDR3. The chain has TRBV7-9 and TRBJ2-7; D is undetermined. The length of the CDR3 is 14 residues. Trimming cost V 1 base and J 0 bases, with 7 bases left between them. Looked up from germline, CDR1 is SEHNR and CDR2 is FQNEAQ (reference sequence). CDR3 protein: CASSLEGSSYEQYF. The CDR3 DNA is TGTGCCAGCAGCTTAGAAGGCAGCTCCTACGAGCAGTACTTC.

This clone was detected a few times. The chain links TRBV7-2 to TRBJ2-3, with D hard to call. This CDR3 comprises 13 residues. The ends were cut back, 3 bases at V and 8 bases at J, with 12 bases in the middle. Germline loops: CDR1 SGHTA, CDR2 FQGNSA. The chain's CDR3 is CASSFTSTVTQYF. The CDR3 nucleotides are TGTGCCAGCAGCTTCACCAGCACCGTTACGCAGTATTTT. The variable domain in full, completed from reference TRBV7-2 and TRBJ2-3, reads GAGVSQSPSNKVTEKGKDVELRCDPISGHTALYWYRQSLGQGLEFLIYFQGNSAPDKSGLPSDRFSAERTGGSVSTLTIQRTQQEDSAVYLCASSFTSTVTQYFGPGTRLTVL.

CDR3 nucleotide sequence: TGTGCCAGCAGCCTCAAGGTTGCAGGGAGGAAGGGGAGCAATCAGCCCCAGCATTTT. Amino acid sequence: CASSLKVAGRKGSNQPQHF. V and J are TRBV14 and TRBJ1-5; possibly TRBD1 for D (5 bases). This CDR3 spans 19 amino acids. The germline V gene encodes CDR1 SGHDN and CDR2 FVKESK. Trimming took off 4 bases at V and 1 base at J, with 23 bases between the two ends.

The CDR3 nucleotides are TGTGCCAGCAAGTCCCGGGACAGGGTCCGCACAGATACGCAGTATTTT. Translating it yields CASKSRDRVRTDTQYF. V usage is TRBV28 and J usage is TRBJ2-3; 9 bases fit TRBD1. Germline CDR1 and CDR2: MDHEN and SYDVKM. The ends lost 7 bases at V and 1 base at J; junction bases unmatched: 9. CDR3 length: 16 amino acids.

This chain joins TRBV5-1 and TRBJ2-2; 7 nucleotides agree with TRBD1. The CDR3 totals 19 residues. Germline assignment: CDR1 SGHRS and CDR2 YFSETQ. V dropped 4 bases and J dropped 0; count of bases not matched to a gene: 15. The DNA of the CDR3 is TGCGCCAGCAGCCCTCCGGGACAGACTTTATACTCGAACACCGGGGAGCTGTTTTTT. Translating it yields CASSPPGQTLYSNTGELFF.

The gene calls are TRBV18 and TRBJ2-5; D perhaps matches TRBD2 (5 bases). The V gene lost 5 bases and the J gene lost 2 bases, with 12 bases spanning the gap. Germline assignment: CDR1 KGHSH and CDR2 LQKENI. CDR3 length equals 14 residues. The CDR3 sequence is CASSDRRGQETQYF. The DNA for the CDR3 is TGTGCCAGCTCAGATCGACGCGGGCAAGAGACCCAGTACTTC.

The chain is built from TRBV4-1 and TRBJ2-3, with 9 bases matching TRBD1. CDR3 length: 15 residues. The V and J ends lost 8 bases and 5 bases, in that order; junction bases with no gene match: 11. The V gene's germline CDR1 is MGHRA and CDR2 YSYEKL. CDR3: CASGPGTGSVDTQYF. The CDR3 DNA reads as TGCGCCAGCGGACCCGGGACAGGGAGTGTAGATACGCAGTATTTT.

This clone was observed once. The chain recombines TRBV6-6 with TRBJ1-1; 7 bases line up with TRBD1. CDR3 length: 16 amino acids. V lost 0 bases and J lost 1; bases outside the gene matches: 5. Germline-derived CDR1 and CDR2 are MNHNY and SVGAGI (reference sequence). Written as DNA, the CDR3 is TGTGCCAGCAGTTACTCTAGGGGGCTGGGGAACACTGAAGCTTTCTTT. Translating gives CASSYSRGLGNTEAFF.

There are a few counts of this clone. CDR3: CASSFSATSGSGELFF. In DNA form, the CDR3 reads TGTGCCAGCAGCTTCTCAGCGACTAGCGGGAGTGGGGAGCTGTTTTTT. The J gene is TRBJ2-2, the V gene TRBV7-2, with 12 bases fitting TRBD2. In germline, CDR1 is SGHTA, CDR2 FQGNSA. The CDR3 runs 16 residues. J was trimmed by 8 bases and V by 3 bases; bases with no gene match: 7.

The chain employs TRBV6-5 and TRBJ2-5, with 13 bases lining up with TRBD2. This CDR3 comprises 15 residues. The V and J ends lost 0 bases and 5 bases, in that order; junction bases with no gene match: 0. Germline V gene sequence: CDR1 MNHEY, CDR2 SVGAGI. For the CDR3, the DNA is TGTGCCAGCAGTTACTCGACTAGCGGGAGGGAGACCCAGTACTTC. Translation gives CASSYSTSGRETQYF.

V gene TRBV5-6 combines with J gene TRBJ1-4; no reliable D call. From germline, CDR1 is SGHDT and CDR2 YYEEEE. The CDR3 loop spans 15 amino acids. V was trimmed by 0 bases and J by 5 bases, leaving 11 bases between them. CDR3 nucleotides: TGTGCCAGCAGCTTGGGGTACGGAGTCAATGAAAAACTGTTTTTT. The encoded protein is CASSLGYGVNEKLFF. The complete variable domain, with remaining parts taken from reference TRBV5-6 and TRBJ1-4, reads DAGVTQSPTHLIKTRGQQVTLRCSPKSGHDTVSWYQQALGQGPQFIFQYYEEEERQRGNFPDRFSGHQFPNYSSELNVNALLLGDSALYLCASSLGYGVNEKLFFGSGTQLSVL.

The V gene is TRBV6-1, the J gene TRBJ1-5; no definite D call. The CDR3 sequence is 15 residues long. Per the germline V gene, CDR1 is MNHNS and CDR2 is SASEGT. Trimming removed 6 bases from V and 3 bases from J, with 15 bases in between. The CDR3 protein is CASRPKGPYNQPQHF. CDR3 nucleotides: TGTGCCAGCAGGCCCAAAGGCCCGTACAATCAGCCCCAGCATTTT.

J is TRBJ1-1 and V is TRBV18, with TRBD1 as a possible D gene (5 bases). From germline, CDR1 is KGHSH and CDR2 LQKENI. Trimming removed 1 base from V and 3 bases from J, with 9 bases in between. There are 14 residues in the CDR3. The CDR3 here is CASSPRGMDTEAFF. Here the CDR3 DNA reads TGTGCCAGCTCACCACGGGGGATGGACACTGAAGCTTTCTTT.

V is TRBV12-5 and J is TRBJ2-5, with D maybe TRBD2 (5 bases). The V and J ends lost 1 base and 5 bases respectively, with 8 bases between them. Germline V gives CDR1 LGHNT, CDR2 FRNRAP. The CDR3 sequence is 13 residues long. The CDR3 coding sequence is TGTGCTAGTGGTTTGGGCTCGGGGGAGACCCAGTACTTC. Translating gives CASGLGSGETQYF. Combining the CDR3 with reference TRBV12-5 and TRBJ2-5 gives the whole variable domain DARVTQTPRHKVTEMGQEVTMRCQPILGHNTVFWYRQTMMQGLELLAYFRNRAPLDDSGMPKDRFSAEMPDATLATLKIQPSEPRDSAVYFCASGLGSGETQYFGPGTRLLVL.

The chain uses TRBV7-2 and TRBJ2-7, with D possibly matching TRBD1 (5 bases). Per the germline V gene, CDR1 is SGHTA and CDR2 is FQGNSA. The CDR3 length is 13 residues. Trimming took 7 bases from V and 4 from J, leaving 14 bases between them. CDR3 amino acids: CASTMTALYEQYF. CDR3 nucleotide sequence: TGTGCCAGCACCATGACAGCTTTGTACGAGCAGTACTTC.

As for this clone: Distinct nucleotide sequences in the sample also encode this CDR3. The gene calls are TRBV6-1 and TRBJ2-2; perhaps TRBD2 as D (5 bases). Germline loops: CDR1 MNHNS, CDR2 SASEGT. Trimming stripped 4 bases from V and 4 bases from J, with 10 bases between. The CDR3 runs to 14 residues. CDR3 bases: TGTGCCAGCAGTGCCCTCCTAGCCACCGGGGAGCTGTTTTTT. It specifies CASSALLATGELFF.

This clone came up a few times. V is TRBV30 and J is TRBJ1-2, with TRBD1 matching over 7 bases. CDR3 length: 13 residues. The V and J ends lost 2 bases and 4 bases, in that order; junction bases with no gene match: 4. CDR1 and CDR2 from the germline V gene are GTSNPN and SVGIG (reference sequence). As DNA, the CDR3 is TGTGCCTGGAGTCCGGACAGGACCTATGGCTACACCTTC. Translation: CAWSPDRTYGYTF.

This clone was seen only a few times. The chain joins TRBV6-4 to TRBJ2-2; 7 nucleotides agree with TRBD2. Looked up from germline, CDR1 is MRHNA and CDR2 is SNTAGT. CDR3 length equals 16 residues. Unmatched junction bases numbered 2, after V lost 0 bases and J lost 1 base. CDR3 nucleotides: TGTGCCAGCAGTGACTCGGCTAGCGGGAACACCGGGGAGCTGTTTTTT. This sequence encodes CASSDSASGNTGELFF.

V gene TRBV5-8 combines with J gene TRBJ2-3, with D perhaps TRBD1 (5 bases). Germline V CDR1 and CDR2: SGHTS, YDEGEE. Trimming left V 1 base short and J 2 bases short, with 8 bases between. The CDR3 is made up of 14 amino acids. The DNA for the CDR3 is TGTGCCAGCAGCTTGAGACAGATCACAGATACGCAGTATTTT. Protein: CASSLRQITDTQYF.

V usage is TRBV18 and J usage is TRBJ2-7; D unclear. V lost 2 bases and J 0 bases, leaving 8 bases between the germline ends. The CDR3 totals 14 residues. Looked up from germline, CDR1 is KGHSH and CDR2 is LQKENI. CDR3 sequence (DNA): TGTGCCAGCTCACCAGGCGAGCCCTCCTACGAGCAGTACTTC. Translation: CASSPGEPSYEQYF.

The chain links TRBV10-3 to TRBJ1-2, with 8 nucleotides matching TRBD1. CDR1 is ENHRY and CDR2 is SYGVKD in the germline V gene. J lost 4 bases, V lost 2 bases, and 3 bases had no gene match. The CDR3 runs to 14 residues. For the CDR3, the DNA is TGTGCCATCAGTGAGGACAGGGGCCTCTATGGCTACACCTTC. Amino acid sequence: CAISEDRGLYGYTF.

This rearrangement joins TRBV11-2 to TRBJ2-4; perhaps TRBD1 as D (5 bases). Looked up from germline, CDR1 is SGHAT and CDR2 is FQNNGV. Trimming removed 5 bases at V and 0 bases at J, with 14 bases between. The CDR3 spans 16 residues. The CDR3 reads CASSPGHFLAKNIQYF. The CDR3, as DNA: TGTGCCAGCAGCCCCGGACACTTTTTAGCCAAAAACATTCAGTACTTC. The full variable domain, rest sourced from reference TRBV11-2 and TRBJ2-4, is EAGVAQSPRYKIIEKRQSVAFWCNPISGHATLYWYQQILGQGPKLLIQFQNNGVVDDSQLPKDRFSAERLKGVDSTLKIQPAKLEDSAVYLCASSPGHFLAKNIQYFGAGTRLSVL.

The chain links TRBV5-5 to TRBJ1-6; D is undetermined. Germline CDR1 reads SGHKS; CDR2 reads YYEKEE (reference sequence). The V end was cut by 7 bases, the J end by 5 bases, with 13 bases between. This CDR3 has 14 amino acids. For the CDR3, the DNA is TGTGCCAGCGGGTTCACAGATAATAATTCACCCCTCCACTTT. As protein: CASGFTDNNSPLHF.

The chain combines TRBV7-6 with TRBJ2-3; D remains ambiguous. V was trimmed by 1 base and J by 2 bases, leaving 7 bases between them. The germline V gene encodes CDR1 SGHVS and CDR2 FNYEAQ. The CDR3 spans 14 residues. Written as DNA, the CDR3 is TGTGCCAGCAGCTTAGATAGGGTCACAGATACGCAGTATTTT. It specifies CASSLDRVTDTQYF.

The chain uses TRBV25-1 and TRBJ2-1, with D possibly matching TRBD1 (6 bases). V lost 10 bases, J lost 9 bases, and 16 bases lay in between. The CDR3 loop spans 12 amino acids. Per the germline V gene, CDR1 is MGHDK and CDR2 is SYGVNS. The DNA for the CDR3 is TGTGCCACCAGGGGCCCCGGGACTGAGCAGTTCTTC. Encoded protein: CATRGPGTEQFF.